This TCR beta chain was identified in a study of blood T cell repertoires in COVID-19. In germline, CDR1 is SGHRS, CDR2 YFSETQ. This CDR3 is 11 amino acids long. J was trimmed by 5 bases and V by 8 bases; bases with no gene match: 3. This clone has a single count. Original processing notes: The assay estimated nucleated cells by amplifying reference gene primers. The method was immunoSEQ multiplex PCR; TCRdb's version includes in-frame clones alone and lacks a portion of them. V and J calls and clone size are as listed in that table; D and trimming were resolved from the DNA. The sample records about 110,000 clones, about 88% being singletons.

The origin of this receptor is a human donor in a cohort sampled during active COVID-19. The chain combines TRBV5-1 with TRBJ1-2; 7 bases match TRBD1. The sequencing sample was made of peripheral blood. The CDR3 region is CASRQGYGYTF. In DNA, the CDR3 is TGCGCCAGTCGACAGGGTTATGGCTACACCTTC.